This T cell receptor (beta chain) came from a study of OX40 agonist ivuxolimab in advanced cancers. About the study: Patients got intravenous ivuxolimab at 0.01 to 10 mg/kg every 2 weeks. At roughly 80% male, the cohort had a mean age of approximately 60 years, ranging from about 20 to 79.

Blood got drawn at baseline, again on cycle 4 day 1, and then on cycle 7 day 1. Using immunoSEQ multiplex PCR, the repertoire was profiled, and TCRdb retains in-frame clones only, with some absent. The sample records 40,000 to 45,000 clones, 80% being singletons. The source was CD4+ or CD8+ T cells sorted from blood, collected in a trial of the OX40 agonist ivuxolimab. The origin of this receptor is an adult with an advanced solid tumor such as melanoma, head and neck, liver or kidney cancer.

CDR3 protein: CAWSETGRNQPQHF. The CDR3, as DNA: TGTGCCTGGAGCGAGACAGGACGCAATCAGCCCCAGCATTTT. This chain uses TRBV30 with TRBJ1-5; D may be TRBD1 (6 bases). This CDR3 region has 14 residues. From germline, CDR1 is GTSNPN and CDR2 SVGIG (reference sequence). V dropped 3 bases and J dropped 2 bases, with 11 bases sitting between them.